This T cell receptor beta chain emerged from a study of naive and memory T cell subsets. Both TRBC1 and TRBC2 were covered by a beta constant-region primer of two equimolar oligonucleotides. The ligated cDNA underwent four PCR rounds using SP2 and nested alpha and beta constant-region primers. In TCRdb, the UMI-ligation and nested PCR reads were re-called with MiXCR into one record per CDR3 protein. Of 70,000 to 95,000 distinct CDR3 sequences in the sample, roughly 7% were seen once. V was pared by 0 bases and J by 2 bases, with 6 bases of the junction left unmatched. In germline, CDR1 is LGHNA, CDR2 YSLEER. The CDR3 is made up of 16 amino acids. Regarding the study as a whole: RNA-based TCR counts may shift with T cell activation and differentiation.

Separate alpha and beta amplification began at the second PCR step. Only a few counts were recorded for this clonotype. What it recognizes is unknown. The TCR sequence derives from a human donor in good health. The sample comprised central memory CD4+ T cells from blood. This chain joins TRBV4-3 and TRBJ2-7; 8 bases match TRBD1. As DNA, the CDR3 is TGCGCCAGCAGCCAAGACGTCGGGGACAGGACCTACGAGCAGTACTTC. Its translation is CASSQDVGDRTYEQYF.